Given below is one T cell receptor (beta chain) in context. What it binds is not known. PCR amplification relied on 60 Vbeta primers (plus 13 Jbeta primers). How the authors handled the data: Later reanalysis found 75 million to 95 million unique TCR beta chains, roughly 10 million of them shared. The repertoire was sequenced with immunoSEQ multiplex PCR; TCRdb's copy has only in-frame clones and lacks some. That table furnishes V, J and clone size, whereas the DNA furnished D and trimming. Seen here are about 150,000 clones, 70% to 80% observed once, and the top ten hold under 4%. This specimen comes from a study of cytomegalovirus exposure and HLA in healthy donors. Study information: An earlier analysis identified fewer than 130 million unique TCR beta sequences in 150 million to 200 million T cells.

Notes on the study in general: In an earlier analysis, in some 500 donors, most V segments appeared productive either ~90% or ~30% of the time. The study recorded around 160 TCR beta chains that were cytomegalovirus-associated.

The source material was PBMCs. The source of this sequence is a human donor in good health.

The CDR3 DNA sequence: TGTGCCAGCAGTACGGACAGAATCTCTGGAAACACCATATATTTT. It codes for CASSTDRISGNTIYF. This chain links TRBV2 with TRBJ1-3; possibly TRBD1 for D (6 bases). In germline, CDR1 is SNHLY, CDR2 FYNNEI. The CDR3 consists of 15 residues. Trimming stripped 5 bases from V and 0 bases from J, with 11 bases between.